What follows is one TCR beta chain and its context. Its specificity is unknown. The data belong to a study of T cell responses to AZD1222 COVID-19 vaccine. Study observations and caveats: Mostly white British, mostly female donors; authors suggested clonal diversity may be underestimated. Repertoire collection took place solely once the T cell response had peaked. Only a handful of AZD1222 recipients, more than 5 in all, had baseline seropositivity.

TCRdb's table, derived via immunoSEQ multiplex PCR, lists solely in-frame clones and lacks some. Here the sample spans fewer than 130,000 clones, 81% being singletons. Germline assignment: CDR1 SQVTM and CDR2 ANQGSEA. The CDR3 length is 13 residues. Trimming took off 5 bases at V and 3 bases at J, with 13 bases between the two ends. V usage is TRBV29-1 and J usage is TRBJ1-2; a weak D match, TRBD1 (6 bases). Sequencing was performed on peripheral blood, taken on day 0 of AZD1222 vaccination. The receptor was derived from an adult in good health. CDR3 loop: CSVLQGWDYGYTF. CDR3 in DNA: TGCAGCGTTCTCCAGGGGTGGGACTATGGCTACACCTTC.